Presented here are 4 T cell receptor beta chains from one specimen sequenced in a study of cytomegalovirus exposure and HLA in healthy donors. PCR was performed using 60 Vbeta and 13 Jbeta primers. This table comes from immunoSEQ multiplex PCR, and its TCRdb copy is limited to in-frame clones, with some not included. This sample has approximately 180,000 clones, with approximately 84% found just once. Sequenced input: PBMCs. The receptors were sampled from a girl aged 10 to 17 in good health and CMV-seropositive.

The V gene is TRBV12-5, the J gene TRBJ1-2, with TRBD1 matching 7 bases. This CDR3 is 16 amino acids long. Germline CDR1 reads LGHNT; CDR2 reads FRNRAP. V lost 1 base and J lost 6; bases outside the gene matches: 11. The CDR3 DNA reads as TGTGCTAGTGGTTTGGCCTCAAGGACAGGTGCGGATGGCTACACCTTC. Amino acids: CASGLASRTGADGYTF.

This clone was seen a handful of times. V gene TRBV5-1 combines with J gene TRBJ1-3; D is perhaps TRBD1 (5 bases). This CDR3 is 14 amino acids long. Germline values: CDR1 SGHRS, CDR2 YFSETQ. Trimming cost V 4 bases and J 2 bases, with 10 bases left between them. CDR3 in DNA: TGCGCCAGCAGCATCCGGGGGGCTGGAAACACCATATATTTT. Residues: CASSIRGAGNTIYF.

V and J are TRBV6-1 and TRBJ1-2; D might be TRBD1 (6 bases). V was shortened by 5 bases and J by 3 bases, with 7 bases between the two germline ends. The CDR3 covers 12 residues. Germline-derived CDR1 and CDR2 are MNHNS and SASEGT. CDR3 amino acids: CASSQGYYGYTF. The CDR3 DNA is TGTGCCAGCAGTCAGGGGTACTATGGCTACACCTTC.

CDR3 DNA sequence: TGTGCCAGCAGCTCCGACAGGGTAATCTACAATGAGCAGTTCTTC. It is translated as CASSSDRVIYNEQFF. The rearrangement joins TRBV5-6 to TRBJ2-1, with TRBD1 identical over 7 bases. Germline V lookup: CDR1 SGHDT, CDR2 YYEEEE. V was clipped by 3 bases and J by 3 bases; unmatched bases: 6. The CDR3 contains 15 residues.